The 10 T cell receptor beta chains below come from one sample, sequenced in a study of TIL therapy for anti-PD-1-resistant metastatic lung cancer. The libraries were made with immunoSEQ v3. The method was immunoSEQ multiplex PCR; TCRdb's version includes in-frame clones alone and lacks a portion of them. The sample lists some 32,000 clones, 60% to 80% occurring once. Time point reported: pre-treatment sample, taken before nivolumab and TIL therapy. This specimen was blood, taken at baseline. The source is a woman between 30 and 80 years old with non-small cell lung cancer.

The J gene is TRBJ2-3, the V gene TRBV20-1; TRBD2 matches 8 bases. The CDR3 is 11 amino acids. The ends lost 1 base at V and 9 bases at J; junction bases unmatched: 0. Germline V lookup: CDR1 DFQATT, CDR2 SNEGSKA (reference sequence). The CDR3 coding sequence is TGCAGTGCTAGAGGGACTAGCACGCAGTATTTT. It specifies CSARGTSTQYF.

The chain joins TRBV10-3 to TRBJ1-1; D ambiguous. The CDR3 runs 11 residues. The germline CDR1 and CDR2 sequences are ENHRY and SYGVKD. V was pared by 2 bases and J by 2 bases, with 0 bases between. The CDR3 reads CAISENTEAFF. The CDR3, as DNA: TGTGCCATCAGTGAGAACACTGAAGCTTTCTTT.

This chain uses TRBV9 with TRBJ2-7, with 12 bases matching TRBD2. The CDR3 is 15 residues long. Germline trimming cut 4 bases from V and 2 bases from J; bases unmatched to any gene: 4. Germline lookup yields CDR1 SGDLS and CDR2 YYNGEE. The CDR3 DNA is TGTGCCAGCAGCATGACTAGCGGGGGCCCCTACGAGCAGTACTTC. It is translated as CASSMTSGGPYEQYF.

This clone was observed a handful of times. The rearrangement links TRBV6-1 to TRBJ1-1; D might be TRBD1 (6 bases). The CDR3 covers 14 residues. CDR1 MNHNS and CDR2 SASEGT come from the germline V gene. V lost 7 bases and J 6 bases, leaving 18 bases between the germline ends. In DNA form, the CDR3 reads TGTGCCAGCAAGGTTGAGGGGACAAGCCCTGAAGCTTTCTTT. Translating it yields CASKVEGTSPEAFF.

The chain couples TRBV7-2 to TRBJ2-7, with 9 bases that match TRBD1. After removal of 1 base from V and 2 bases from J, the junction contained 3 bases not matched to a gene. The CDR3 totals 15 residues. Germline V lookup: CDR1 SGHTA, CDR2 FQGNSA. Here the CDR3 reads CASSLGWDRAYEQYF. In DNA, the CDR3 is TGTGCCAGCAGCTTAGGATGGGACAGGGCCTACGAGCAGTACTTC.

The chain uses TRBV28 and TRBJ2-7; 8 bases agree with TRBD2. The CDR3 sequence is 13 residues long. CDR1 and CDR2 from the germline V gene are MDHEN and SYDVKM. V shed 7 bases, J shed 3 bases, and the junction held 5 bases outside the gene matches. The CDR3 sequence is CASNLAGHYEQYF. CDR3 nucleotides: TGTGCCAGCAATCTAGCGGGTCACTACGAGCAGTACTTC.

In its sample, this clone was seen once. The V call is TRBV11-3, the J call TRBJ2-1; D could derive from TRBD1 or TRBD2 (5 bases each). Germline lookup yields CDR1 SGHNT and CDR2 YENEEA. This CDR3 is built from 13 residues. V lost 3 bases and J 3 bases, leaving 6 bases between the germline ends. CDR3 region: CASSLGVYNEQFF. CDR3 DNA sequence: TGTGCCAGCAGCTTGGGGGTCTACAATGAGCAGTTCTTC.

This chain uses TRBV6-6 with TRBJ2-7; 13 nucleotides match TRBD2. J lost 5 bases, V lost 7 bases, and 2 bases had no gene match. Looked up from germline, CDR1 is MNHNY and CDR2 is SVGAGI (reference sequence). The CDR3 contains 13 residues. The CDR3 DNA is TGTGCCAGCACAGGACTAGCGGGAGACGAGCAGTACTTC. Translated, it gives CASTGLAGDEQYF.

The chain combines TRBV15 with TRBJ2-3; the match to TRBD1 covers 8 bases. Germline CDR1 is LNHNV and CDR2 is YYDKDF (reference sequence). The CDR3 extends over 18 amino acids. The junction had 14 bases not matched to a gene; V was cut back by 5 bases and J by 1 base. The CDR3 DNA reads as TGTGCCACCAGCGCATCAGGGGGCCTACTCTCAGGCACAGATACGCAGTATTTT. Its protein product is CATSASGGLLSGTDTQYF.

V gene TRBV29-1 combines with J gene TRBJ1-4, with 10 bases fitting TRBD1. The CDR3 runs to 12 residues. With V trimmed by 7 bases and J by 8 bases, 4 bases remained unmatched. The germline V gene encodes CDR1 SQVTM and CDR2 ANQGSEA. CDR3 sequence reads: CSAGDRGEKLFF. Here the CDR3 DNA reads TGCAGCGCCGGGGACAGGGGCGAAAAACTGTTTTTT.